This note documents a single T cell receptor beta chain sequence. Treatment reported: oral pan-JAK inhibitor, 5-10 mg twice daily. As the sequencing template, cDNA was produced by extracting RNA and reverse transcribing it. Data came from immunoSEQ multiplex PCR; TCRdb stores just in-frame clones and leaves some out. The data contain about 190,000 clones, 60% of them singletons. The length of the CDR3 is 13 residues. The germline CDR1 and CDR2 sequences are SGHDT and YYEEEE. Trimming left V 1 base short and J 7 bases short, with 9 bases between. This sample was included in a study of CD8+ T cells in alopecia areata.

The V call is TRBV5-6, the J call TRBJ2-1; D possibly corresponds to TRBD2 (6 bases). This clonotype originated in a human donor with alopecia areata. The specimen comprised CD4+ T cells sorted from blood, sampled at week 24, from a patient treated with tofacitinib. The CDR3 DNA follows: TGTGCCAGCAGCTTGACTAGCTTTAATGAGCAGTTCTTC. Translation gives CASSLTSFNEQFF.